This T cell receptor (beta chain) stems from a study of beta chain features in type 1 diabetes. In its sample, this clone was seen many times. Sequenced material consisted of expressed TCRB transcripts (all of the isolated RNA was reverse transcribed). The repertoire was sequenced with immunoSEQ multiplex PCR; TCRdb's copy has only in-frame clones and lacks some. Of about 340,000 clones listed, approximately 8.2% are singletons. This CDR3 comprises 16 residues. CDR1 is SGHNT, CDR2 YYREEE, per germline (reference sequence). With 0 bases clipped from V and 2 bases from J, the junction kept 5 bases outside the gene matches.

Sequenced input: central memory CD4+ T cells from blood. The source of this sequence is a woman aged 18-29 years in good health. This chain joins TRBV5-4 and TRBJ2-4; 7 nucleotides line up with TRBD1. CDR3 DNA: TGTGCCAGCAGCTTGGATCCGACAGGGTCCAAAAACATTCAGTACTTC. It encodes CASSLDPTGSKNIQYF. Combining the CDR3 with reference TRBV5-4 and TRBJ2-4 gives the whole variable domain ETGVTQSPTHLIKTRGQQVTLRCSSQSGHNTVSWYQQALGQGPQFIFQYYREEENGRGNFPPRFSGLQFPNYSSELNVNALELDDSALYLCASSLDPTGSKNIQYFGAGTRLSVL.